The 5 T cell receptor beta chains presented below share a single source sample, sequenced in a study of T-cell reconstitution after alpha-beta-depleted transplantation in children. Molecular barcoding with unique molecular identifiers was used for the TCRbeta library. TCRdb reprocessed the PCR reads with MiXCR, giving one entry per CDR3 protein. The sample lists fewer than 700,000 distinct CDR3 sequences; roughly 24% were seen once. The sample here was PBMCs, mostly from graft donor cells, taken 360 days after TCRalphabeta/CD19-depleted stem cell transplant. The receptors come from a boy younger than two who had a stem cell transplant for acute myeloid leukemia, so the T cells may come from the graft donor.

This clonotype was recorded at least ten times. The chain is built from TRBV29-1 and TRBJ2-2; D ambiguous. This CDR3 has 14 amino acids. Trimming removed 7 bases at V and 3 bases at J, with 15 bases between. The germline CDR1 and CDR2 sequences are SQVTM and ANQGSEA. CDR3 sequence: CSALSQYDTGELFF. The CDR3 DNA follows: TGCAGCGCTCTCTCGCAATACGACACCGGGGAGCTGTTTTTT.

V and J are TRBV5-1 and TRBJ1-1; D possibly corresponds to TRBD1 (6 bases). CDR1 SGHRS and CDR2 YFSETQ come from the germline V gene. The CDR3 sequence is 13 residues long. The germline V and J ends were trimmed by 0 bases and 6 bases, with 9 bases remaining between them. The CDR3 sequence: CASSLVEGAEAFF. The CDR3 nucleotides are TGCGCCAGCAGCTTGGTCGAGGGGGCTGAAGCTTTCTTT. Full variable domain (remainder filled in from reference TRBV5-1 and TRBJ1-1): KAGVTQTPRYLIKTRGQQVTLSCSPISGHRSVSWYQQTPGQGLQFLFEYFSETQRNKGNFPGRFSGRQFSNSRSEMNVSTLELGDSALYLCASSLVEGAEAFFGQGTRLTVV.

This clonotype has a count of ten or more. The chain couples TRBV4-3 to TRBJ2-3; 7 nucleotides match TRBD2. The trim removed 0 bases at V and 6 bases at J, leaving 6 bases unmatched. The germline V gene has CDR1 LGHNA and CDR2 YSLEER. The CDR3 runs to 15 residues. CDR3 amino acids: CASSQEGGWGDTQYF. The DNA for the CDR3 is TGCGCCAGCAGCCAAGAGGGAGGGTGGGGCGATACGCAGTATTTT.

This clonotype was recorded a few times. The gene calls are TRBV5-1 and TRBJ2-3, with D uncertain. This CDR3 contains 13 residues. Germline V gene sequence: CDR1 SGHRS, CDR2 YFSETQ. V lost 3 bases, J lost 2 bases, and 7 bases lay in between. Written as DNA, the CDR3 is TGCGCCAGCAGCTCTGACGCCACAGATACGCAGTATTTT. It encodes CASSSDATDTQYF.

This clonotype has a count of ten or more. V gene TRBV12-3 or TRBV12-4 combines with J gene TRBJ2-1; the match to TRBD2 covers 11 bases. There are 15 residues in the CDR3. After removal of 4 bases from V and 8 bases from J, the junction contained 7 bases not matched to a gene. The CDR3 is CASSSRGLADDEQFF. The CDR3 DNA is TGTGCCAGCAGTTCTCGGGGACTAGCGGATGATGAGCAGTTCTTC.